Shown below are 4 T cell receptor beta chains from a single sample sequenced in a study of spatial heterogeneity in lung cancer. The time point denotes: sample taken at primary tumor resection. No cells were sorted before sequencing. The whole RNA sequenced was extracted from tumor, nontumor lung or frozen PBMC. Using its own MiXCR run on the 5' RACE reads, TCRdb lists one record per CDR3 protein. The repertoire holds 7,500 to 9,500 distinct CDR3 sequences, with 6.5% to 8% as singletons. Sequenced material: PBMCs, taken at surgery. Receptors were obtained from a female donor with early-stage non-small cell lung cancer.

This clonotype was counted ten times or more. The V call is TRBV4-1, the J call TRBJ2-7; D is possibly TRBD1 (5 bases). Looked up from germline, CDR1 is MGHRA and CDR2 is YSYEKL. The CDR3 totals 15 residues. With 4 bases removed from V and 2 bases from J, the gap between germline ends came to 15 bases. CDR3 DNA sequence: TGCGCCAGCAGCCGAGACATACAGGACCCCTACGAGCAGTACTTC. The encoded protein is CASSRDIQDPYEQYF.

This clonotype was detected many times. The chain combines TRBV7-8 with TRBJ2-1; TRBD2 might be the D (6 bases). Germline CDR1 is SGHVS and CDR2 is FQNEAQ. Trimming left V 0 bases short and J 0 bases short, with 9 bases between. This CDR3 has 16 amino acids. For the CDR3, the DNA is TGTGCCAGCAGCTTAGCCGCCGGGAGCTCCTACAATGAGCAGTTCTTC. Its protein is CASSLAAGSSYNEQFF. Variable domain in full (rest from reference TRBV7-8 and TRBJ2-1): GAGVSQSPRYKVAKRGQDVALRCDPISGHVSLFWYQQALGQGPEFLTYFQNEAQLDKSGLPSDRFFAERPEGSVSTLKIQRTQQEDSAVYLCASSLAAGSSYNEQFFGPGTRLTVL.

This clonotype was observed at least ten times. The V gene is TRBV9, the J gene TRBJ2-7; 10 nucleotides match TRBD1. In germline, CDR1 is SGDLS, CDR2 YYNGEE. V shed 0 bases and J 4 bases; nucleotides not matched to a gene: 7. The CDR3 is 16 amino acids. CDR3 protein: CASSVGQGASWYEQYF. The CDR3 DNA is TGTGCCAGCAGCGTAGGACAGGGGGCTTCGTGGTACGAGCAGTACTTC.

A few counts support this clonotype. The V gene is TRBV20-1, the J gene TRBJ2-3; either TRBD1 or TRBD2 may fit D (5 bases each). V gave up 5 bases and J gave up 3 bases, with 12 bases separating them. The CDR3 contains 13 residues. CDR1 is DFQATT and CDR2 is SNEGSKA in the germline V gene (reference sequence). CDR3 sequence: CSAGGRGTDTQYF. Here the CDR3 DNA reads TGCAGTGCTGGGGGAAGGGGTACAGATACGCAGTATTTT.